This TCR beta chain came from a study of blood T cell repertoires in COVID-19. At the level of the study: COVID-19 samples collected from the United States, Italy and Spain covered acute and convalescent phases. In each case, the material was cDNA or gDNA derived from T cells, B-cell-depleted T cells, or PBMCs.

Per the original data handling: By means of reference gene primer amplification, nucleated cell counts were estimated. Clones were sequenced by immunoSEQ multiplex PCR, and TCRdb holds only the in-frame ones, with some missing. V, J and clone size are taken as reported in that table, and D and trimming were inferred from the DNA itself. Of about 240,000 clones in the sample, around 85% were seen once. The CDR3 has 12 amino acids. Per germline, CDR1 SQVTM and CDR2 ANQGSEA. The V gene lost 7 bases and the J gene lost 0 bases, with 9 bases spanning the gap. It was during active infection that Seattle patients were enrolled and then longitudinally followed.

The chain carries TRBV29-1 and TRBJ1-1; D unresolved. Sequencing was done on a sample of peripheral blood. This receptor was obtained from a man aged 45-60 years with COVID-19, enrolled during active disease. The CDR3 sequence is CSGRRVNTEAFF. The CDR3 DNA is TGCAGCGGCAGACGGGTGAACACTGAAGCTTTCTTT. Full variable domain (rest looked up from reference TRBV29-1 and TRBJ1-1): SAVISQKPSRDICQRGTSLTIQCQVDSQVTMMFWYRQQPGQSLTLIATANQGSEATYESGFVIDKFPISRPNLTFSTLTVSNMSPEDSSIYLCSGRRVNTEAFFGQGTRLTVV.